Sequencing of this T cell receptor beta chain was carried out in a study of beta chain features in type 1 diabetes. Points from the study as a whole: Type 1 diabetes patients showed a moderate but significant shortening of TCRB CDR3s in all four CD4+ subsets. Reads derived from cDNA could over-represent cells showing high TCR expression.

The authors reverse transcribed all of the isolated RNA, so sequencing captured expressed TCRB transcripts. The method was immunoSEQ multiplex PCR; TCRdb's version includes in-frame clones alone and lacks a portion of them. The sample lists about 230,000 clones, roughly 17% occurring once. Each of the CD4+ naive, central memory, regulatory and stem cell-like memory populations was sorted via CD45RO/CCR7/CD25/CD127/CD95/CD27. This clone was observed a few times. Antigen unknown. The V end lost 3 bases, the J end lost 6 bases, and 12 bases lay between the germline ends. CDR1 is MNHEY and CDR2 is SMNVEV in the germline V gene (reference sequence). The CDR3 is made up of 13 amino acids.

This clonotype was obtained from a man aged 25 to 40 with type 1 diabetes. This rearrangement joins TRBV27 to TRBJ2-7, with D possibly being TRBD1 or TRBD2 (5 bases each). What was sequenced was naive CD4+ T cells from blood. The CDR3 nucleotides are TGTGCCAGCAGTTTCCATCTGAGGGGCGAGCAGTACTTC. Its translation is CASSFHLRGEQYF.